The next 14 T cell receptor beta chains were all read from a single sample in a study of beta chain features in type 1 diabetes. Since all of the isolated RNA was reverse transcribed, expressed TCRB transcripts were what got sequenced. This table comes from immunoSEQ multiplex PCR, and its TCRdb copy is limited to in-frame clones, with some not included. The sample contains roughly 450,000 clones, about 10% of which appear only once. Sequencing was carried out using naive CD4+ T cells from blood. These receptors all stem from a woman aged 18-30 years in good health.

The rearrangement joins TRBV9 to TRBJ1-4, with TRBD1 as a possible D gene (6 bases). The V gene's germline CDR1 is SGDLS and CDR2 YYNGEE. The V end was cut by 0 bases, the J end by 0 bases, with 9 bases between. The CDR3 sequence is 16 residues long. DNA of the CDR3: TGTGCCAGCAGCGTAGGCAGGGGATCAACTAATGAAAAACTGTTTTTT. This encodes CASSVGRGSTNEKLFF.

The rearrangement joins TRBV25-1 to TRBJ2-1; TRBD2 matches 7 bases. Trimming cost V 3 bases and J 1 base; bases outside gene matches: 12. Germline lookup yields CDR1 MGHDK and CDR2 SYGVNS. The CDR3 totals 18 residues. CDR3 in DNA: TGTGCCAGCAGTGACCCGGCGGGCGGGAGTGGGTCCTACAATGAGCAGTTCTTC. This gives the protein CASSDPAGGSGSYNEQFF.

This clone was detected a few times. The rearrangement joins TRBV4-1 to TRBJ1-1; TRBD1 agrees at 10 bases. Germline loops: CDR1 MGHRA, CDR2 YSYEKL. The length of the CDR3 is 15 residues. V shed 4 bases and J 1 base; nucleotides not matched to a gene: 3. DNA of the CDR3: TGCGCCAGCAGCCGGGACAGGGGAGGGAACACTGAAGCTTTCTTT. The encoded protein is CASSRDRGGNTEAFF.

The chain combines TRBV19 with TRBJ1-1; D unclear. Trimming pared 2 bases from V and 4 bases from J, leaving 14 bases between. CDR3 length: 15 residues. Germline CDR1 is LNHDA and CDR2 is SQIVND (reference sequence). DNA of the CDR3: TGTGCCAGTAGTATAAGGTCCTCCCTTGGCACTGAAGCTTTCTTT. Amino acid sequence: CASSIRSSLGTEAFF.

This clone was seen a handful of times. The genes are TRBV15 and TRBJ1-2; D remains ambiguous. The ends were cut back, 3 bases at V and 4 bases at J, with 12 bases in the middle. The CDR3 length is 14 residues. Germline V gene sequence: CDR1 LNHNV, CDR2 YYDKDF (reference sequence). The CDR3 is CATSRAVRLYGYTF. The CDR3 nucleotides read TGTGCCACCAGCAGGGCGGTCCGGCTCTATGGCTACACCTTC.

This chain joins TRBV11-3 and TRBJ2-4; D might be TRBD1 (6 bases). This CDR3 spans 14 amino acids. Trimming removed 1 base at V and 8 bases at J, with 12 bases between. The germline CDR1 and CDR2 sequences are SGHNT and YENEEA. The CDR3 sequence: CASSLAFGQYIQYF. For the CDR3, the DNA is TGTGCCAGCAGCTTAGCCTTCGGACAGTACATTCAGTACTTC.

The gene calls are TRBV14 and TRBJ2-7; D may match TRBD1 or TRBD2 (6 bases each). This CDR3 has 14 amino acids. Trimming removed 3 bases at V and 2 bases at J, with 11 bases between. Germline CDR1 reads SGHDN; CDR2 reads FVKESK. CDR3 DNA sequence: TGTGCCAGCAGCCAGGAGGGGGGAGCCTACGAGCAGTACGTC. This encodes CASSQEGGAYEQYV.

The J gene is TRBJ2-5, the V gene TRBV15, with 7 bases that match TRBD1. Germline lookup yields CDR1 LNHNV and CDR2 YYDKDF (reference sequence). CDR3 size: 15 residues. The J segment lost 1 base and the V segment lost 1 base, leaving 3 bases of the junction unmatched. CDR3 coding DNA: TGTGCCACCAGCAGAGGAGACAGGGTCCAAGAGACCCAGTACTTC. Its translation: CATSRGDRVQETQYF.

In its sample, this clone was seen a few times. The chain is built from TRBV28 and TRBJ2-2, with D tentatively TRBD2 (6 bases). V lost 3 bases to trimming and J lost 6 bases, with 17 bases between them. The germline V gene encodes CDR1 MDHEN and CDR2 SYDVKM. CDR3 length equals 16 residues. The CDR3 region is CASSFWGGGQAGELFF. The CDR3, as DNA: TGTGCCAGCAGTTTTTGGGGCGGAGGGCAGGCCGGGGAGCTGTTTTTT.

The J gene is TRBJ2-1, the V gene TRBV7-2, with D possibly being TRBD1 or TRBD2 (5 bases each). V dropped 3 bases and J dropped 2 bases, with 14 bases sitting between them. This CDR3 has 16 residues. Germline V CDR1 and CDR2: SGHTA, FQGNSA. The DNA for the CDR3 is TGTGCCAGCAGCTTCGTCACCGGGACGCCCTACAATGAGCAGTTCTTC. Its protein product is CASSFVTGTPYNEQFF.

This clone has only a few counts. V usage is TRBV13 and J usage is TRBJ1-1, with no clear D. With 2 bases removed from V and 5 bases from J, the gap between germline ends came to 9 bases. The CDR3 loop spans 13 amino acids. CDR1 and CDR2 from the germline V gene are PRHDT and FYEKMQ (reference sequence). CDR3 nucleotides: TGTGCCAGCAGCTTACGGCAAAGGACTGAAGCTTTCTTT. It is translated as CASSLRQRTEAFF.

This clone has only a few counts. The chain has TRBV28 and TRBJ2-7; D gene uncertain. The CDR3 is made up of 13 amino acids. Trimming left V 4 bases short and J 4 bases short, with 11 bases between. Germline V gene lookup returns CDR1 MDHEN and CDR2 SYDVKM. This CDR3 is CASSYDLRYEQYV. CDR3 DNA sequence: TGTGCCAGCAGTTACGACTTGCGGTACGAGCAGTACGTC.

This chain uses TRBV2 with TRBJ2-1; maybe TRBD2 (6 bases). Germline loops: CDR1 SNHLY, CDR2 FYNNEI. This CDR3 region has 13 residues. Trimming left V 8 bases short and J 3 bases short, with 11 bases between. For the CDR3, the DNA is TGTGCCAGCGGGGAGGACTTCTACAATGAGCAGTTCTTC. Its protein product is CASGEDFYNEQFF. The full variable domain, rest sourced from reference TRBV2 and TRBJ2-1, is EPEVTQTPSHQVTQMGQEVILRCVPISNHLYFYWYRQILGQKVEFLVSFYNNEISEKSEIFDDQFSVERPDGSNFTLKIRSTKLEDSAMYFCASGEDFYNEQFFGPGTRLTVL.

The chain recombines TRBV27 with TRBJ1-6; D gene ambiguous. V was clipped by 3 bases and J by 7 bases, with 7 bases between them. CDR1 is MNHEY and CDR2 is SMNVEV in the germline V gene (reference sequence). The CDR3 loop spans 13 amino acids. CDR3 sequence (DNA): TGTGCCAGCAGTTTCGTTCAGAATTCACCCCTCCACTTT. Translating it yields CASSFVQNSPLHF.